These 17 T cell receptor beta chains originate from one sample sequenced in a study of OX40 agonist ivuxolimab in advanced cancers. Some clones are missing from TCRdb's copy, which holds only in-frame ones; the method was immunoSEQ multiplex PCR. The table records some 60,000 clones, more than 85% of them present only once. The sample in question was CD4+ or CD8+ T cells sorted from blood, obtained in a trial of the OX40 agonist ivuxolimab. These receptors all come from an adult with an advanced solid tumor such as melanoma, head and neck, liver or kidney cancer.

CDR3 in DNA: TGTGCCAGCTCAAACTCGGGGTTGGCTGAAGCTTTCTTT. Its protein product is CASSNSGLAEAFF. The chain joins TRBV5-6 to TRBJ1-1; D is unresolved. CDR3 size: 13 residues. Germline CDR1 is SGHDT and CDR2 is YYEEEE. V was trimmed by 7 bases and J by 6 bases, leaving 16 bases between them.

The chain is built from TRBV15 and TRBJ2-3; tentative D call: TRBD1 (6 bases). This CDR3 has 16 amino acids. The germline V and J ends were trimmed by 0 bases and 0 bases, with 10 bases remaining between them. Germline values: CDR1 LNHNV, CDR2 YYDKDF (reference sequence). CDR3 in amino acids: CATSRDMRGSTDTQYF. The CDR3 nucleotides are TGTGCCACCAGCAGAGATATGAGGGGGAGCACAGATACGCAGTATTTT. The whole variable domain, remainder taken from reference TRBV15 and TRBJ2-3, is DAMVIQNPRYQVTQFGKPVTLSCSQTLNHNVMYWYQQKSSQAPKLLFHYYDKDFNNEADTPDNFQSRRPNTSFCFLDIRSPGLGDTAMYLCATSRDMRGSTDTQYFGPGTRLTVL.

J is TRBJ1-5 and V is TRBV4-1; possible D gene TRBD1, 6 bases. Trimming stripped 1 base from V and 0 bases from J, with 10 bases between. Germline V gene lookup returns CDR1 MGHRA and CDR2 YSYEKL. CDR3 length: 16 residues. The CDR3 DNA reads TGCGCCAGCAGCCAAGGACAGGAGTATAGCAATCAGCCCCAGCATTTT. This codes for CASSQGQEYSNQPQHF.

V usage is TRBV30 and J usage is TRBJ1-1; 7 bases are shared with TRBD1. Per germline, CDR1 GTSNPN and CDR2 SVGIG (reference sequence). This CDR3 is built from 15 residues. V dropped 2 bases and J dropped 1; count of bases not matched to a gene: 7. The CDR3 sequence is CAWSQTNRGNTEAFF. The CDR3 DNA reads TGTGCCTGGAGTCAGACTAACAGGGGGAACACTGAAGCTTTCTTT.

The chain recombines TRBV5-4 with TRBJ2-7, with TRBD2 as a possible D gene (5 bases). The CDR3 has 14 amino acids. Deletions cut 0 bases from V and 2 bases from J, with 9 bases between. In germline, CDR1 is SGHNT, CDR2 YYREEE (reference sequence). The CDR3 DNA reads as TGTGCCAGCAGCTTGGCGGGGAACACCTACGAGCAGTACTTC. Translation gives CASSLAGNTYEQYF.

The chain uses TRBV14 and TRBJ2-1; no definite D call. Germline CDR1 SGHDN, CDR2 FVKESK. The CDR3 runs to 13 residues. Deletions cut 4 bases from V and 4 bases from J, with 8 bases between. The CDR3 region has the DNA TGTGCCAGCAGCCGGGGTCCGTACAATGAGCAGTTCTTC. It translates to CASSRGPYNEQFF.

The chain joins TRBV5-6 to TRBJ2-7; D is perhaps TRBD1 or TRBD2 (5 bases each). The ends were cut back, 1 base at V and 0 bases at J, with 11 bases in the middle. The V gene's germline CDR1 is SGHDT and CDR2 YYEEEE. The CDR3 totals 15 residues. The DNA of the CDR3 is TGTGCCAGCAGCTTGATGGGGGTGAGCTCCTACGAGCAGTACTTC. Its protein product is CASSLMGVSSYEQYF.

The V gene is TRBV4-1, the J gene TRBJ2-1; 7 positions match TRBD2. Losses at the gene ends were 1 base for V and 2 bases for J; bases not matched to a gene: 2. The length of the CDR3 is 15 residues. CDR1 and CDR2 from the germline V gene are MGHRA and YSYEKL. The CDR3 nucleotides read TGCGCCAGCAGCCAAGCGGGGACTACCTACAATGAGCAGTTCTTC. Protein: CASSQAGTTYNEQFF.

The rearrangement joins TRBV9 to TRBJ1-4; 7 bases are a match to TRBD1. The J segment lost 7 bases and the V segment lost 0 bases, leaving 3 bases of the junction unmatched. Germline loops: CDR1 SGDLS, CDR2 YYNGEE. The CDR3 extends over 14 amino acids. The DNA of the CDR3 is TGTGCCAGCAGCGTAGGAGGGGGCAGTGAAAAACTGTTTTTT. Translated: CASSVGGGSEKLFF.

The chain is built from TRBV28 and TRBJ2-3, with 14 bases matching TRBD2. CDR1 and CDR2 (germline): MDHEN, SYDVKM. With 7 bases clipped from V and 0 bases from J, the junction kept 15 bases outside the gene matches. The length of the CDR3 is 20 residues. In nucleotides, the CDR3 is TGTGCCAGCACTCAAGCCGGGACTAGCGGGGGATCGGGGAGCACAGATACGCAGTATTTT. Encoded protein: CASTQAGTSGGSGSTDTQYF.

The chain has TRBV10-2 and TRBJ1-2, with D perhaps TRBD1 (5 bases). CDR3 length equals 14 residues. Germline CDR1 is WSHSY and CDR2 is SAAADI. Trimming cost V 0 bases and J 4 bases, with 9 bases left between them. The CDR3 region has the DNA TGCGCCAGCAGTGAGTCCGAGGACATCTATGGCTACACCTTC. Encoded protein: CASSESEDIYGYTF.

Comments on this clone: Distinct nucleotide sequences in the sample also encode this CDR3. The chain recombines TRBV27 with TRBJ2-3, with D unclear. V was cut by 1 base and J by 5 bases, with 7 bases left in between. Germline V gene lookup returns CDR1 MNHEY and CDR2 SMNVEV (reference sequence). CDR3 length: 13 amino acids. CDR3 amino acids: CASSLFSGDTQYF. The CDR3 DNA reads TGTGCCAGCAGTTTATTTTCGGGAGATACGCAGTATTTT.

The V and J genes are TRBV1 and TRBJ2-1; TRBD2 reflects the table's D call only, with no check against the DNA. TRBV1 is a recognized pseudogene. The CDR3 loop spans 16 amino acids. The CDR3 sequence: CTSSQSTSGECNEQFF. In nucleotides, the CDR3 is TGCACCAGCAGCCAGTCGACTAGCGGTGAATGCAATGAGCAGTTCTTC.

In the case of this clone: This specimen includes other DNA sequences encoding the same CDR3. The J gene is TRBJ2-5, the V gene TRBV7-9; tentative D call: TRBD1 (5 bases). Germline CDR1 and CDR2: SEHNR and FQNEAQ (reference sequence). The CDR3 spans 12 residues. V was pared by 3 bases and J by 5 bases, with 7 bases between. The CDR3, as DNA: TGTGCCAGCAGCTTGGGGCCGGAGACCCAGTACTTC. Its protein product is CASSLGPETQYF.

The sample holds a few counts of this clone. The chain uses TRBV30 and TRBJ1-2; D possibly corresponds to TRBD1 (6 bases). The V gene lost 2 bases and the J gene lost 6 bases, with 13 bases spanning the gap. Germline values: CDR1 GTSNPN, CDR2 SVGIG (reference sequence). There are 13 residues in the CDR3. The CDR3 here is CAWSWTAGDGYTF. CDR3 DNA sequence: TGTGCCTGGAGTTGGACAGCGGGCGATGGCTACACCTTC.

This chain joins TRBV13 and TRBJ2-7, with a tentative D call TRBD2 (6 bases). Germline V lookup: CDR1 PRHDT, CDR2 FYEKMQ (reference sequence). V dropped 5 bases and J dropped 1 base, with 9 bases sitting between them. The CDR3 totals 13 residues. The CDR3 reads CASSPGGSYEQYF. In DNA, the CDR3 is TGTGCCAGCAGCCCCGGGGGTTCCTACGAGCAGTACTTC.

The rearrangement links TRBV2 to TRBJ2-7; the match to TRBD2 covers 9 bases. The CDR3 is 13 residues long. With 7 bases clipped from V and 0 bases from J, the junction kept 1 base outside the gene matches. In germline, CDR1 is SNHLY, CDR2 FYNNEI. The CDR3 region is CASIAGDSYEQYF. The CDR3 DNA reads as TGTGCCAGCATAGCGGGGGACTCCTACGAGCAGTACTTC.